Listed here are 29 T cell receptor beta chains from one sample, sequenced in a study of control samples from healthy donors and cancer patients. Sequencing used immunoSEQ multiplex PCR; TCRdb keeps in-frame clones, though not all of them. The sample shows 150,000 or so clones, under 95% of them seen only once. Sequencing used blood. The source is a man younger than 30 in good health.

In the case of this clone: This sample includes further DNA sequences coding for the same CDR3. This chain uses TRBV19 with TRBJ1-2; no clear D gene. Germline V gene sequence: CDR1 LNHDA, CDR2 SQIVND (reference sequence). The CDR3 runs to 14 residues. The V and J ends lost 5 bases and 4 bases respectively, with 14 bases between them. The CDR3 protein is CASSPGGPVYGYTF. The CDR3 nucleotides read TGTGCCAGTAGTCCCGGCGGCCCGGTCTATGGCTACACCTTC.

The chain is built from TRBV2 and TRBJ1-2, with D possibly TRBD1 on 6 matching bases. V shed 5 bases and J shed 2 bases, with 24 bases lying between them. CDR3 length: 18 amino acids. Germline loops: CDR1 SNHLY, CDR2 FYNNEI. The CDR3 reads CASSSPISFRGSNYGYTF. DNA of the CDR3: TGTGCCAGCAGTAGCCCTATTTCCTTCAGGGGATCAAACTATGGCTACACCTTC.

The chain employs TRBV29-1 and TRBJ1-2, with D maybe TRBD1 (5 bases). CDR1 and CDR2 (germline): SQVTM, ANQGSEA. This CDR3 has 11 residues. Trimming removed 1 base from V and 8 bases from J, with 8 bases in between. CDR3 DNA: TGCAGCGTTGAAGGGGGGTTGGGCTACACCTTC. Translating gives CSVEGGLGYTF.

V is TRBV25-1 and J is TRBJ1-2; D gene uncertain. The V and J ends lost 2 bases and 10 bases respectively, with 14 bases between them. The CDR3 has 13 amino acids. CDR1 is MGHDK and CDR2 is SYGVNS in the germline V gene. The CDR3 DNA reads as TGTGCCAGCAGTGAAGGGAGGGTGTTGGACTACACCTTC. Translated, it gives CASSEGRVLDYTF.

V usage is TRBV30 and J usage is TRBJ1-1; no clear D gene. The CDR3 runs to 10 residues. In germline, CDR1 is GTSNPN, CDR2 SVGIG (reference sequence). V lost 6 bases to trimming and J lost 5 bases, with 7 bases between them. The CDR3 is CACKRTEAFF. The CDR3 DNA is TGTGCCTGTAAGCGGACTGAAGCTTTCTTT.

This rearrangement joins TRBV2 to TRBJ1-2; D possibly corresponds to TRBD1 (6 bases). This CDR3 comprises 11 residues. The V and J ends lost 6 bases and 5 bases respectively, with 7 bases between them. Germline CDR1 SNHLY, CDR2 FYNNEI. CDR3 nucleotides: TGTGCCAGCAGAAGGGGGTATGGCTACACCTTC. Encoded protein: CASRRGYGYTF.

This rearrangement joins TRBV19 to TRBJ2-3; D is undetermined. V was shortened by 5 bases and J by 6 bases, with 3 bases between the two germline ends. CDR3 size: 10 residues. In germline, CDR1 is LNHDA, CDR2 SQIVND (reference sequence). The CDR3 spells CASSGDTQYF. CDR3 in DNA: TGTGCCAGTAGTGGGGATACGCAGTATTTT.

The V gene is TRBV27, the J gene TRBJ1-1; 10 nucleotides line up with TRBD1. CDR1 is MNHEY, CDR2 SMNVEV, per germline (reference sequence). The V segment lost 6 bases and the J segment 1 base; nucleotides outside the gene matches: 5. The CDR3 has 15 residues. The CDR3 DNA follows: TGTGCCAGCAGCCCAAGGACAGGGGGGAACACTGAAGCTTTCTTT. As protein: CASSPRTGGNTEAFF.

This rearrangement joins TRBV23-1 to TRBJ1-5; 7 bases fit TRBD1. TRBV23-1 is known as an ORF, though its function is uncertain. V trimming: 4 bases; J trimming: 3 bases; junction bases outside the gene matches: 9. CDR3 length equals 16 residues. The DNA for the CDR3 is TGCGCCAGCAGTCTAATCACAGGGGTGAACAATCAGCCCCAGCATTTT. Amino acids: CASSLITGVNNQPQHF.

The V and J genes are TRBV27 and TRBJ1-2; tentative D call: TRBD1 (5 bases). Germline CDR1 reads MNHEY; CDR2 reads SMNVEV (reference sequence). CDR3 size: 13 residues. Trimming left V 8 bases short and J 0 bases short, with 10 bases between. CDR3 residues: CASLGTANYGYTF. The DNA for the CDR3 is TGTGCCAGCCTTGGGACCGCTAACTATGGCTACACCTTC.

The chain is built from TRBV19 and TRBJ2-1, with TRBD2 identical over 8 bases. V was clipped by 4 bases and J by 5 bases; unmatched bases: 4. The CDR3 sequence is 14 residues long. CDR1 is LNHDA, CDR2 SQIVND, per germline (reference sequence). The CDR3, as DNA: TGTGCCAGTAGTAATAGCGGGATAAACAATGAGCAGTTCTTC. It specifies CASSNSGINNEQFF.

The V gene is TRBV7-9, the J gene TRBJ1-3; 11 positions match TRBD1. Trimming at V came to 4 bases and at J to 2 bases, leaving 4 bases not matched to a gene. The CDR3 is 16 residues long. Germline V gives CDR1 SEHNR, CDR2 FQNEAQ (reference sequence). DNA of the CDR3: TGTGCCAGCAGCTCCGGACAGGGGGCAGCTGGAAACACCATATATTTT. It codes for CASSSGQGAAGNTIYF.

The chain's CDR3 is CASINAANTEAFF. The DNA of the CDR3 is TGCGCCAGCATTAACGCCGCGAACACTGAAGCTTTCTTT. The rearrangement joins TRBV5-1 to TRBJ1-1; D is ambiguous. There are 13 residues in the CDR3. The V and J ends lost 6 bases and 1 base respectively, with 10 bases between them. Germline lookup yields CDR1 SGHRS and CDR2 YFSETQ.

The chain is built from TRBV3-1 (or the pseudogene TRBV3-2) and TRBJ2-3; a weak D match, TRBD2 (5 bases). Germline V gene data show CDR1 as LGHDT and CDR2 as YNNKEL (reference sequence). The CDR3 runs to 15 residues. The V end was cut by 1 base, the J end by 3 bases, with 11 bases between. The CDR3 DNA is TGTGCCAGCAGCCAAGTCGGGGTCGGGACAGATACGCAGTATTTT. It translates to CASSQVGVGTDTQYF.

The count of this clone is one. This rearrangement joins TRBV28 to TRBJ1-2; D is ambiguous. Germline CDR1 MDHEN, CDR2 SYDVKM. This CDR3 spans 13 amino acids. The V gene lost 2 bases and the J gene lost 8 bases, with 12 bases spanning the gap. The CDR3 is CASSLIAEWGYTF. In nucleotides, the CDR3 is TGTGCCAGCAGTTTAATCGCGGAATGGGGCTACACCTTC.

The chain recombines TRBV2 with TRBJ2-2; the D gene is possibly TRBD2 (5 bases). Germline lookup yields CDR1 SNHLY and CDR2 FYNNEI. The CDR3 runs 15 residues. V lost 6 bases and J lost 3, with 14 bases in between. CDR3 protein: CASRRGWVDTGELFF. The CDR3, as DNA: TGTGCCAGCAGACGCGGGTGGGTGGACACCGGGGAGCTGTTTTTT.

The chain couples TRBV4-1 to TRBJ2-1; a weak D match, TRBD1 (5 bases). CDR3 length equals 16 residues. The V end lost 1 base, the J end lost 3 bases, and 13 bases lay between the germline ends. Germline loops: CDR1 MGHRA, CDR2 YSYEKL. The CDR3 nucleotides read TGCGCCAGCAGCCAAGCGCGGTTCAGGGACTACAATGAGCAGTTCTTC. It yields the protein CASSQARFRDYNEQFF.

The chain has TRBV11-2 and TRBJ2-7, with D possibly matching TRBD2 (5 bases). CDR3 length equals 14 residues. Germline assignment: CDR1 SGHAT and CDR2 FQNNGV. The V end lost 3 bases, the J end lost 3 bases, and 12 bases lay between the germline ends. The CDR3 DNA is TGTGCCAGCAGCTTCGGCCCGGGAAACTACGAGCAGTACTTC. Translating gives CASSFGPGNYEQYF. Supplemented by reference TRBV11-2 and TRBJ2-7, the full variable domain reads EAGVAQSPRYKIIEKRQSVAFWCNPISGHATLYWYQQILGQGPKLLIQFQNNGVVDDSQLPKDRFSAERLKGVDSTLKIQPAKLEDSAVYLCASSFGPGNYEQYFGPGTRLTVT.

The rearrangement uses TRBV6-5 and TRBJ1-1; no clear D gene. The CDR3 contains 14 residues. V dropped 0 bases and J dropped 5 bases, with 10 bases sitting between them. Germline values: CDR1 MNHEY, CDR2 SVGAGI. The CDR3 reads CASSYSIGGTEAFF. The CDR3 DNA reads TGTGCCAGCAGTTACTCGATCGGCGGGACTGAAGCTTTCTTT.

The chain recombines TRBV29-1 with TRBJ1-2; D ambiguous. The length of the CDR3 is 12 residues. Germline lookup yields CDR1 SQVTM and CDR2 ANQGSEA. Between the trimmed V and J ends, which lost 6 bases and 4 bases, there was a span of 12 bases. CDR3 in amino acids: CSVSETFYGYTF. The CDR3 DNA reads as TGCAGCGTATCCGAGACCTTCTATGGCTACACCTTC.

The chain employs TRBV24-1 and TRBJ1-5, with no clear D. CDR1 and CDR2 (germline): KGHDR, SFDVKD. V dropped 0 bases and J dropped 8 bases, with 7 bases sitting between them. The CDR3 runs to 13 residues. The CDR3 region has the DNA TGTGCCACCAGTGATTTGGATCAGGAGCCCCAGCATTTT. Amino acid sequence: CATSDLDQEPQHF.

As DNA, the CDR3 is TGTGCCAGCAGTTGGAAGGGAGGCCAGCCCCAGCATTTT. It is translated as CASSWKGGQPQHF. The chain joins TRBV27 to TRBJ1-5; D gene ambiguous. The germline V and J ends were trimmed by 4 bases and 7 bases, with 11 bases remaining between them. Germline-derived CDR1 and CDR2 are MNHEY and SMNVEV (reference sequence). The CDR3 length is 13 residues.

The rearrangement links TRBV6-2 or TRBV6-3 to TRBJ1-1, with D uncertain. V lost 0 bases and J lost 4, with 9 bases in between. The length of the CDR3 is 14 residues. Germline values: CDR1 MNHEY, CDR2 SVGEGT. Written as DNA, the CDR3 is TGTGCCAGCAGTTACTCGGTCGGTGGCACTGAAGCTTTCTTT. Amino acids: CASSYSVGGTEAFF.

The genes are TRBV9 and TRBJ2-1, with D tentatively TRBD2 (6 bases). V was cut by 0 bases and J by 14 bases, with 18 bases left in between. CDR3 size: 14 residues. Germline loops: CDR1 SGDLS, CDR2 YYNGEE. This CDR3 is CASSVGVSGEVEFF. CDR3 sequence (DNA): TGTGCCAGCAGCGTAGGTGTTAGCGGAGAGGTGGAGTTCTTC.

CDR3 bases: TGTGCCAGCAGCGGTCACCCGGCCTACGAGCAGTACTTC. Its translation: CASSGHPAYEQYF. The chain is built from TRBV27 and TRBJ2-7; D remains unclear. Germline V gene sequence: CDR1 MNHEY, CDR2 SMNVEV (reference sequence). This CDR3 comprises 13 residues. The ends were cut back, 6 bases at V and 2 bases at J, with 11 bases in the middle.

The chain recombines TRBV21-1 with TRBJ1-4. TRBV21-1 constitutes a pseudogene. The CDR3 runs to 17 residues. CDR3 region: CASSPPGGGSTNEKLFF. CDR3 sequence (DNA): TGTGCCAGCAGCCCCCCGGGAGGGGGATCAACTAATGAAAAACTGTTTTTT.

The CDR3, as DNA: TGTGCCAGCAGTCCCCTTGGACAGGGGTTTGGAAACACCATATATTTT. Translation: CASSPLGQGFGNTIYF. The chain combines TRBV27 with TRBJ1-3, with 9 nucleotides matching TRBD1. The CDR3 sequence is 16 residues long. The ends lost 5 bases at V and 3 bases at J; junction bases unmatched: 8. The germline gives CDR1 MNHEY, CDR2 SMNVEV (reference sequence).

V is TRBV4-1 and J is TRBJ2-5; TRBD2 agrees at 7 bases. Per the germline V gene, CDR1 is MGHRA and CDR2 is YSYEKL. The CDR3 has 16 amino acids. V dropped 6 bases and J dropped 4; count of bases not matched to a gene: 14. CDR3 nucleotide sequence: TGCGCCAGCAGATCTTCCCAAACGGGAGGTGGAGAGACCCAGTACTTC. Its protein is CASRSSQTGGGETQYF.

This chain joins TRBV5-1 and TRBJ1-1, with D possibly TRBD1 on 6 matching bases. The germline CDR1 and CDR2 sequences are SGHRS and YFSETQ. V gave up 2 bases and J gave up 2 bases, with 10 bases separating them. CDR3 length: 14 amino acids. CDR3 residues: CASSFRGSNTEAFF. Written as DNA, the CDR3 is TGCGCCAGCAGCTTCAGGGGTTCTAACACTGAAGCTTTCTTT.